Shown below are 25 T cell receptor beta chains from a single sample sequenced in a study of T cell changes during pregnancy in multiple sclerosis. Using immunoSEQ multiplex PCR, the repertoire was profiled, and TCRdb retains in-frame clones only, with some absent. The data hold under 80,000 clones, with about 94% observed a single time. Specimen: peripheral blood, collected in the third trimester of pregnancy. The receptors were gathered from a female donor with multiple sclerosis, enrolled in a pregnancy study.

The DNA of the CDR3 is TGTGCCAGCAGCGTAGGGGACAGGGTCCTGGGAGGGACTAATGAAAAACTGTTTTTT. As protein: CASSVGDRVLGGTNEKLFF. The rearrangement uses TRBV9 and TRBJ1-4; TRBD1 matches 9 bases. J gave up 2 bases and V 0 bases, and 11 bases lay outside the gene matches. Germline V gene lookup returns CDR1 SGDLS and CDR2 YYNGEE. This CDR3 comprises 19 residues.

The chain recombines TRBV5-6 with TRBJ2-7; 8 bases align to TRBD2. The CDR3 loop spans 15 amino acids. Losses at the gene ends were 0 bases for V and 5 bases for J; bases not matched to a gene: 7. CDR1 is SGHDT and CDR2 is YYEEEE in the germline V gene. The CDR3 DNA follows: TGTGCCAGCAGCTTGGTCGGGGGGGGAGGAAACGAGCAGTACTTC. This encodes CASSLVGGGGNEQYF.

The chain has TRBV4-2 and TRBJ2-3, with TRBD1 as a possible D gene (5 bases). Trimming shortened V by 1 base and J by 6 bases, and 11 bases separated the two germline ends. Germline V gives CDR1 LGHNA, CDR2 YNFKEQ. CDR3 length: 14 amino acids. CDR3 region: CASSQVQGSDTQYF. As DNA, the CDR3 is TGTGCCAGCAGCCAAGTGCAGGGATCTGATACGCAGTATTTT.

The rearrangement joins TRBV5-1 to TRBJ1-2; D gene ambiguous. The V and J ends lost 0 bases and 8 bases respectively, with 14 bases between them. This CDR3 has 14 amino acids. Germline V CDR1 and CDR2: SGHRS, YFSETQ. CDR3 amino acids: CASSLDGPGRGYTF. CDR3 DNA: TGCGCCAGCAGCTTGGACGGCCCGGGAAGGGGCTACACCTTC.

The chain uses TRBV2 and TRBJ1-1, with a tentative D call TRBD1 (6 bases). V shed 3 bases and J shed 5 bases, with 7 bases lying between them. Germline assignment: CDR1 SNHLY and CDR2 FYNNEI. The CDR3 is made up of 12 amino acids. CDR3 in DNA: TGTGCCAGCAGTGAGGGGACAACTGAAGCTTTCTTT. It yields the protein CASSEGTTEAFF.

The gene calls are TRBV5-6 and TRBJ1-2; D is undetermined. V gave up 4 bases and J gave up 5 bases, with 12 bases separating them. The CDR3 runs to 13 residues. Germline loops: CDR1 SGHDT, CDR2 YYEEEE. CDR3 DNA sequence: TGTGCCAGCAGCCCCTCCCGGGTTTATGGCTACACCTTC. Protein product: CASSPSRVYGYTF.

CDR3 nucleotide sequence: TGTGCCAGTAGTACCCGGACAGGGATATCCCAAGAGACCCAGTACTTC. This gives the protein CASSTRTGISQETQYF. The V call is TRBV19, the J call TRBJ2-5; 8 bases line up with TRBD1. CDR3 size: 16 residues. V lost 4 bases and J lost 1; bases outside the gene matches: 8. Germline-derived CDR1 and CDR2 are LNHDA and SQIVND (reference sequence).

The rearrangement uses TRBV9 and TRBJ1-1; D gene uncertain. The V gene lost 4 bases and the J gene lost 0 bases, with 13 bases spanning the gap. This CDR3 spans 15 amino acids. Germline loops: CDR1 SGDLS, CDR2 YYNGEE. CDR3 sequence: CASSLEPVMNTEAFF. The CDR3, as DNA: TGTGCCAGCAGCCTTGAGCCGGTGATGAACACTGAAGCTTTCTTT.

This chain links TRBV6-6 with TRBJ1-1; no reliable D call. CDR1 and CDR2 (germline): MNHNY, SVGAGI (reference sequence). The CDR3 spans 13 residues. V lost 5 bases, J lost 1 base, and 8 bases lay in between. CDR3 amino acids: CASSVTGNTEAFF. The CDR3 coding sequence is TGTGCCAGCAGTGTCACGGGGAACACTGAAGCTTTCTTT.

V is TRBV10-3 and J is TRBJ1-1; tentative D call: TRBD1 (5 bases). The CDR3 spans 12 residues. Between the trimmed V and J ends, which lost 9 bases and 3 bases, there was a span of 11 bases. Per the germline V gene, CDR1 is ENHRY and CDR2 is SYGVKD. The CDR3 sequence: CAINGGDTEAFF. The CDR3 coding sequence is TGTGCCATTAACGGGGGGGACACTGAAGCTTTCTTT.

The chain is built from TRBV5-4 and TRBJ2-3; D is perhaps TRBD2 (5 bases). Germline CDR1 reads SGHNT; CDR2 reads YYREEE (reference sequence). V lost 0 bases, J lost 1 base, and 12 bases lay in between. The CDR3 has 16 residues. The CDR3 coding sequence is TGTGCCAGCAGCTTGGGACGGGATTGGGGCACAGATACGCAGTATTTT. Translation gives CASSLGRDWGTDTQYF.

The chain combines TRBV4-1 with TRBJ1-1; D might be TRBD1 (6 bases). The CDR3 consists of 17 residues. Germline values: CDR1 MGHRA, CDR2 YSYEKL. Trimming removed 3 bases from V and 3 bases from J, with 20 bases in between. The CDR3 is CASSHNVGAEGHTEAFF. The CDR3, as DNA: TGCGCCAGCAGCCACAATGTGGGGGCTGAGGGGCACACTGAAGCTTTCTTT.

This clone was recorded only once. V is TRBV7-9 and J is TRBJ1-2; 9 bases fit TRBD1. After removal of 2 bases from V and 8 bases from J, the junction contained 6 bases not matched to a gene. Germline CDR1 SEHNR, CDR2 FQNEAQ (reference sequence). The CDR3 consists of 14 residues. The CDR3: CASSLLGTGSGYTF. In nucleotides, the CDR3 is TGTGCCAGCAGCTTATTGGGGACAGGGTCCGGCTACACCTTC.

The CDR3 protein is CASSRGRIERGTEAFF. The CDR3, as DNA: TGTGCCAGCAGCCGGGGACGGATCGAGCGGGGGACTGAAGCTTTCTTT. The J gene is TRBJ1-1, the V gene TRBV11-2; possible D gene TRBD1, 5 bases. CDR3 length equals 16 residues. V lost 5 bases and J lost 5, with 21 bases in between. Germline CDR1 SGHAT, CDR2 FQNNGV.

The chain couples TRBV5-1 to TRBJ2-7; 11 bases are a match to TRBD2. Germline V gene data show CDR1 as SGHRS and CDR2 as YFSETQ. The CDR3 runs to 15 residues. V was pared by 4 bases and J by 2 bases, with 5 bases of the junction left unmatched. The CDR3 loop is CASSIGLAGPYEQYF. CDR3 DNA: TGCGCCAGCAGCATAGGACTAGCGGGCCCCTACGAGCAGTACTTC.

The gene calls are TRBV29-1 and TRBJ1-2; 8 bases map to TRBD1. The V segment lost 6 bases and the J segment 1 base; nucleotides outside the gene matches: 7. CDR1 is SQVTM, CDR2 ANQGSEA, per germline. The CDR3 totals 14 residues. CDR3 loop: CSVTDRGGNYGYTF. CDR3 coding DNA: TGCAGCGTCACAGACAGGGGTGGTAACTATGGCTACACCTTC.

The chain couples TRBV5-1 to TRBJ1-4; 11 bases line up with TRBD1. The CDR3 consists of 18 residues. After removal of 5 bases from V and 6 bases from J, the junction contained 15 bases not matched to a gene. Looked up from germline, CDR1 is SGHRS and CDR2 is YFSETQ. The CDR3 coding sequence is TGCGCCAGCAGTCCTGGTGTTGGGACAGGGGGTATTGATGAAAAACTGTTTTTT. It yields the protein CASSPGVGTGGIDEKLFF.

The table lists this clone with a count of one. The chain uses TRBV5-5 and TRBJ2-4; 9 bases match TRBD2. V lost 4 bases and J lost 1; bases outside the gene matches: 15. This CDR3 region has 19 residues. Per the germline V gene, CDR1 is SGHKS and CDR2 is YYEKEE (reference sequence). CDR3 in amino acids: CASSPGGSGGIVAKNIQYF. DNA of the CDR3: TGTGCCAGCAGCCCAGGGGGTAGCGGGGGAATCGTGGCCAAAAACATTCAGTACTTC.

This chain connects TRBV5-4 to TRBJ1-2, with 8 bases fitting TRBD1. Germline V gene data show CDR1 as SGHNT and CDR2 as YYREEE (reference sequence). The J segment lost 4 bases and the V segment lost 0 bases, leaving 2 bases of the junction unmatched. The CDR3 consists of 14 residues. CDR3 loop: CASSLDQGAYGYTF. CDR3 DNA sequence: TGTGCCAGCAGCTTGGACCAGGGGGCCTATGGCTACACCTTC.

This chain joins TRBV10-3 and TRBJ1-4; weak D call: TRBD1 (6 bases). This CDR3 is built from 15 residues. Germline loops: CDR1 ENHRY, CDR2 SYGVKD. The V end lost 3 bases, the J end lost 4 bases, and 12 bases lay between the germline ends. The CDR3 nucleotides are TGTGCCATCAGTGACCCGAGGGGGGGTAATGAAAAACTGTTTTTT. This gives the protein CAISDPRGGNEKLFF.

The J gene is TRBJ2-2, the V gene TRBV5-4; 7 bases line up with TRBD2. This CDR3 comprises 16 residues. V shed 0 bases and J 2 bases; nucleotides not matched to a gene: 4. The germline V gene encodes CDR1 SGHNT and CDR2 YYREEE (reference sequence). The CDR3 DNA reads TGTGCCAGCAGCTTGGACCTAGCGGATAACACCGGGGAGCTGTTTTTT. Amino acid sequence: CASSLDLADNTGELFF.

This chain's CDR3 is CASSLDRVKEKLFF. The CDR3 DNA sequence: TGTGCCAGCAGCCTCGACAGGGTCAAGGAAAAACTGTTTTTT. The chain links TRBV6-1 to TRBJ1-4, with 7 bases fitting TRBD1. Trimming at V came to 6 bases and at J to 8 bases, leaving 9 bases not matched to a gene. The CDR3 has 14 amino acids. CDR1 MNHNS and CDR2 SASEGT come from the germline V gene.

This clone was detected a few times. The rearrangement joins TRBV6-4 to TRBJ2-3; TRBD2 matches at 7 bases. The germline V gene has CDR1 MRHNA and CDR2 SNTAGT. This CDR3 region has 15 residues. V shed 4 bases and J 0 bases; nucleotides not matched to a gene: 4. CDR3 coding DNA: TGTGCCAGCAGTGTAGCGGGCTCTAGCACAGATACGCAGTATTTT. Protein: CASSVAGSSTDTQYF.

This clone was recorded only once. V is TRBV27 and J is TRBJ1-1, with D possibly TRBD1 on 5 matching bases. In germline, CDR1 is MNHEY, CDR2 SMNVEV (reference sequence). CDR3 length: 13 amino acids. V was trimmed by 6 bases and J by 5 bases, leaving 13 bases between them. The CDR3 DNA reads as TGTGCCAGCAGGTTCAGGGAAGGAACTGAAGCTTTCTTT. Translated, it gives CASRFREGTEAFF.

This clone appeared once. The chain has TRBV6-4 and TRBJ1-1; D is possibly TRBD1 (5 bases). Germline V gives CDR1 MRHNA, CDR2 SNTAGT. Trimming took 3 bases from V and 0 from J, leaving 5 bases between them. The CDR3 contains 13 residues. The CDR3 loop is CASSEDMNTEAFF. For the CDR3, the DNA is TGTGCCAGCAGTGAGGACATGAACACTGAAGCTTTCTTT.